One sample yielded the 29 T cell receptor beta chains listed below, sequenced in a study of blood T cell repertoires in COVID-19. The data were produced by immunoSEQ multiplex PCR, yet TCRdb's version contains in-frame clones alone and is incomplete. The table records approximately 200,000 clones, roughly 80% of them present only once. The source material was PBMCs or T cells enriched from blood (not recorded which). The receptors originated from a woman between 35 and 50 years old with acute COVID-19.

V gene TRBV7-9 combines with J gene TRBJ1-3; no definite D call. The CDR3 has 15 residues. The V gene lost 1 base and the J gene lost 2 bases, with 9 bases spanning the gap. CDR1 is SEHNR, CDR2 FQNEAQ, per germline (reference sequence). CDR3 in DNA: TGTGCCAGCAGCTTAGAATGGGCTACTGGAAACACCATATATTTT. Protein sequence: CASSLEWATGNTIYF.

This clone occurred a few times. Other DNA sequences in this specimen translate into the identical CDR3. V usage is TRBV9 and J usage is TRBJ2-1; tentative D call: TRBD2 (6 bases). This CDR3 comprises 15 residues. From germline, CDR1 is SGDLS and CDR2 YYNGEE. V dropped 0 bases and J dropped 4 bases, with 11 bases sitting between them. The DNA of the CDR3 is TGTGCCAGCAGCGTAGAGGGAGGCAGGTACAATGAGCAGTTCTTC. This codes for CASSVEGGRYNEQFF.

The V call is TRBV27, the J call TRBJ1-4; no clear D. V was clipped by 4 bases and J by 6 bases, with 12 bases between them. The germline V gene has CDR1 MNHEY and CDR2 SMNVEV (reference sequence). The length of the CDR3 is 14 residues. The CDR3 nucleotides read TGTGCCAGCAGTTCGGAGCCGCGGGATGAAAAACTGTTTTTT. This sequence encodes CASSSEPRDEKLFF.

V is TRBV5-5 and J is TRBJ2-7, with a possible D match to TRBD2 (6 bases). V shed 5 bases and J shed 1 base, with 13 bases lying between them. CDR3 length: 14 residues. Germline V gene lookup returns CDR1 SGHKS and CDR2 YYEKEE (reference sequence). CDR3 bases: TGTGCCAGCAGACCAGTGGGGGGTTCCTACGAGCAGTACTTC. Translating gives CASRPVGGSYEQYF.

The V call is TRBV10-2, the J call TRBJ2-5; D is perhaps TRBD1 (5 bases). The germline V gene encodes CDR1 WSHSY and CDR2 SAAADI. This CDR3 has 13 amino acids. The V gene lost 7 bases and the J gene lost 5 bases, with 14 bases spanning the gap. The DNA of the CDR3 is TGCGCCAGCACCCGACAGATACAGGAGACCCAGTACTTC. Protein product: CASTRQIQETQYF.

This sequence joins TRBV28 and TRBJ1-1, with 7 bases that match TRBD1. With V trimmed by 3 bases and J by 11 bases, 9 bases remained unmatched. CDR1 and CDR2 (germline): MDHEN, SYDVKM. There are 13 residues in the CDR3. CDR3 sequence (DNA): TGTGCCAGCAGTTTTGTAGGGGGCACTGGTGCTTTCTTT. Its translation is CASSFVGGTGAFF.

Written as DNA, the CDR3 is TGTGCCAGCAGACCCCCACAGGGAGCAAACTATGGCTACACCTTC. Translated: CASRPPQGANYGYTF. The V and J genes are TRBV6-5 and TRBJ1-2, with D tentatively TRBD1 (6 bases). Germline V gene data show CDR1 as MNHEY and CDR2 as SVGAGI. This CDR3 comprises 15 residues. The germline V and J ends were trimmed by 6 bases and 2 bases, with 16 bases remaining between them.

The rearrangement joins TRBV19 to TRBJ1-2, with D unresolved. Germline assignment: CDR1 LNHDA and CDR2 SQIVND (reference sequence). This CDR3 contains 14 residues. V was pared by 5 bases and J by 3 bases, with 13 bases between. This CDR3 is CASSARLGDYGYTF. The CDR3 bases are TGTGCCAGTAGTGCCCGATTGGGCGACTATGGCTACACCTTC. The full variable domain, completed using reference TRBV19 and TRBJ1-2, is DGGITQSPKYLFRKEGQNVTLSCEQNLNHDAMYWYRQDPGQGLRLIYYSQIVNDFQKGDIAEGYSVSREKKESFPLTVTSAQKNPTAFYLCASSARLGDYGYTFGSGTRLTVV.

This sequence joins TRBV3-1 (or the pseudogene TRBV3-2) and TRBJ1-5; D possibly corresponds to TRBD1 (6 bases). Per the germline V gene, CDR1 is LGHDT and CDR2 is YNNKEL (reference sequence). This CDR3 has 15 residues. Trimming took off 4 bases at V and 0 bases at J, with 10 bases between the two ends. The CDR3 region has the DNA TGTGCCAGCAGCCCTGGGACAAATAGCAATCAGCCCCAGCATTTT. This sequence encodes CASSPGTNSNQPQHF.

The chain couples TRBV29-1 to TRBJ1-1; D is unclear. CDR1 is SQVTM, CDR2 ANQGSEA, per germline. CDR3 length: 12 residues. Trimming shortened V by 4 bases and J by 2 bases, and 8 bases separated the two germline ends. The CDR3 spells CSVGGLNTEAFF. The CDR3 coding sequence is TGCAGCGTTGGAGGGCTTAACACTGAAGCTTTCTTT.

CDR3 sequence: CASSPTETYGYTF. For the CDR3, the DNA is TGTGCCAGCAGTCCGACAGAGACCTATGGCTACACCTTC. The rearrangement links TRBV12-3 or TRBV12-4 to TRBJ1-2; D is perhaps TRBD1 (5 bases). CDR3 size: 13 residues. The V and J ends lost 5 bases and 4 bases respectively, with 11 bases between them.

V and J are TRBV2 and TRBJ2-1; 8 nucleotides match TRBD1. There are 13 residues in the CDR3. V was clipped by 10 bases and J by 5 bases; unmatched bases: 7. Per germline, CDR1 SNHLY and CDR2 FYNNEI. The CDR3 DNA sequence: TGTGCCACCGACAGGGGACGGAACAATGAGCAGTTCTTC. Protein: CATDRGRNNEQFF.

This clone has only one observation. This sequence joins TRBV30 and TRBJ2-4; TRBD2 matches 7 bases. This CDR3 has 13 residues. Germline CDR1 and CDR2: GTSNPN and SVGIG (reference sequence). V lost 1 base to trimming and J lost 8 bases; unmatched junction nucleotides: 5. The CDR3 coding sequence is TGTGCCTGGAGTGACCCGGGGGGAGACATTCAGTACTTC. Translated: CAWSDPGGDIQYF.

The J gene is TRBJ2-7, the V gene TRBV25-1; D is unclear. The CDR3 is 13 amino acids. Trimming shortened V by 2 bases and J by 3 bases, and 8 bases separated the two germline ends. The germline V gene encodes CDR1 MGHDK and CDR2 SYGVNS. CDR3 protein: CASSEASYYEQYF. CDR3 sequence (DNA): TGTGCCAGCAGTGAAGCAAGCTACTACGAGCAGTACTTC.

This clone was observed a handful of times. The V gene is TRBV6-2 or TRBV6-3, the J gene TRBJ1-1, with 7 nucleotides matching TRBD1. With V trimmed by 2 bases and J by 3 bases, 0 bases remained unmatched. The CDR3 is made up of 13 amino acids. Germline values: CDR1 MNHEY, CDR2 SVGEGT. The CDR3 is CASSYDRDTEAFF. In DNA, the CDR3 is TGTGCCAGCAGTTACGACAGGGACACTGAAGCTTTCTTT.

The rearrangement links TRBV6-6 to TRBJ1-2, with D perhaps matching TRBD1 (6 bases). The CDR3 is 13 amino acids. Germline assignment: CDR1 MNHNY and CDR2 SVGAGI (reference sequence). Trimming removed 4 bases at V and 5 bases at J, with 11 bases between. The CDR3 sequence: CASSSTGLYGYTF. Here the CDR3 DNA reads TGTGCCAGCAGTTCAACAGGGCTGTATGGCTACACCTTC.

The chain is built from TRBV7-2 and TRBJ2-1, with D perhaps matching TRBD2 (5 bases). Germline CDR1 and CDR2: SGHTA and FQGNSA. The CDR3 has 14 residues. Deletions cut 6 bases from V and 9 bases from J, with 18 bases between. In DNA form, the CDR3 reads TGTGCCAGCAGTTTCGCGTCTAGTGGGAGTGAGCAGTTCTTC. Translating gives CASSFASSGSEQFF. The full variable domain, rest sourced from reference TRBV7-2 and TRBJ2-1, is GAGVSQSPSNKVTEKGKDVELRCDPISGHTALYWYRQSLGQGLEFLIYFQGNSAPDKSGLPSDRFSAERTGGSVSTLTIQRTQQEDSAVYLCASSFASSGSEQFFGPGTRLTVL.

V usage is TRBV7-6 and J usage is TRBJ2-3; 9 nucleotides agree with TRBD2. The CDR3 contains 16 residues. The trim removed 5 bases at V and 1 base at J, leaving 7 bases unmatched. Germline V gene data show CDR1 as SGHVS and CDR2 as FNYEAQ. The CDR3, as DNA: TGTGCCAGCAGCGCCGGCGAGCGGGGGGGCACAGATACGCAGTATTTT. Residues: CASSAGERGGTDTQYF.

The rearrangement uses TRBV19 and TRBJ2-5; 13 bases align to TRBD2. Trimming at V came to 3 bases and at J to 2 bases, leaving 3 bases not matched to a gene. Germline values: CDR1 LNHDA, CDR2 SQIVND (reference sequence). This CDR3 contains 16 residues. The CDR3 here is CASSIGLAGDQETQYF. CDR3 DNA: TGTGCCAGTAGTATCGGACTAGCGGGAGATCAAGAGACCCAGTACTTC.

This rearrangement joins TRBV7-3 to TRBJ2-5; a weak D match, TRBD2 (6 bases). The CDR3 extends over 15 amino acids. The V gene's germline CDR1 is SGHTA and CDR2 FQGTGA. Trimming stripped 2 bases from V and 4 bases from J, with 14 bases between. The CDR3 DNA is TGTGCCAGCAGCTTATCTTCGGGACTCGGAGAGACCCAGTACTTC. Residues: CASSLSSGLGETQYF.

The gene calls are TRBV6-2 or TRBV6-3 and TRBJ2-5, with no clear D. CDR1 and CDR2 (germline): MNHEY, SVGEGT. The CDR3 runs 13 residues. V was pared by 6 bases and J by 0 bases, with 8 bases between. CDR3 nucleotides: TGTGCCAGCAGCCACCACAACCAAGAGACCCAGTACTTC. Encoded protein: CASSHHNQETQYF.

The chain couples TRBV30 to TRBJ1-5; 9 bases are shared with TRBD1. Unmatched junction bases numbered 6, after V lost 4 bases and J lost 2 bases. The CDR3 loop spans 15 amino acids. Germline V gives CDR1 GTSNPN, CDR2 SVGIG (reference sequence). The CDR3 nucleotides are TGTGCCTGGAAACAGGGGGCGTTGGGCAATCAGCCCCAGCATTTT. Protein product: CAWKQGALGNQPQHF.

The rearrangement links TRBV12-5 to TRBJ2-1; possible D gene TRBD2, 6 bases. The V gene's germline CDR1 is LGHNT and CDR2 FRNRAP. The CDR3 has 15 residues. Deletions cut 6 bases from V and 4 bases from J, with 16 bases between. The CDR3 nucleotides are TGTGCTAGTGGGGGGAGCGGGTCCAGGTACAATGAGCAGTTCTTC. It is translated as CASGGSGSRYNEQFF.

V and J are TRBV9 and TRBJ2-5; 7 bases agree with TRBD1. The germline V gene encodes CDR1 SGDLS and CDR2 YYNGEE. This CDR3 has 15 amino acids. The trim removed 3 bases at V and 1 base at J, leaving 6 bases unmatched. The CDR3 reads CASSAAGTAQETQYF. For the CDR3, the DNA is TGTGCCAGCAGCGCTGCCGGGACAGCCCAAGAGACCCAGTACTTC.

For this clone: The germline gene is not matched at one end of the junction; a read error may be the cause. The chain links TRBV10-3 to TRBJ1-2; weak D call: TRBD1 (6 bases). Per germline, CDR1 ENHRY and CDR2 SYGVKD. The CDR3 spans 11 residues. For the CDR3, the DNA is TGTGCCATCAGTGAGAGGACAGAGATAATTTTC. As protein: CAISERTEIIF.

The chain has TRBV4-3 and TRBJ2-7; a weak D match, TRBD1 (5 bases). The CDR3 extends over 15 amino acids. Germline CDR1 LGHNA, CDR2 YSLEER. Trimming cost V 0 bases and J 4 bases, with 13 bases left between them. The CDR3 loop reads CASSQDQGSVYEQYF. The CDR3 DNA reads as TGCGCCAGCAGCCAAGATCAGGGCAGTGTTTACGAGCAGTACTTC.

The CDR3 sequence is CASSLVRSNQPQHF. The CDR3 DNA reads as TGTGCCAGCAGCTTAGTTCGGAGCAATCAGCCCCAGCATTTT. The rearrangement uses TRBV7-8 and TRBJ1-5; D unclear. The germline V gene encodes CDR1 SGHVS and CDR2 FQNEAQ. V lost 1 base, J lost 1 base, and 5 bases lay in between. This CDR3 contains 14 residues.

The chain carries TRBV14 and TRBJ1-1, with 7 bases aligning to TRBD1. The CDR3 has 15 residues. CDR1 is SGHDN, CDR2 FVKESK, per germline. V lost 1 base to trimming and J lost 4 bases; unmatched junction nucleotides: 6. The CDR3 DNA is TGTGCCAGCAGCCAAGGAGCCAGGGGGAGCACTGAAGCTTTCTTT. It encodes CASSQGARGSTEAFF.

As DNA, the CDR3 is TGTGCCAGCAGCCAACCCCGCGGGGGGGCCACCGGGGAGCTGTTTTTT. It codes for CASSQPRGGATGELFF. V gene TRBV4-2 combines with J gene TRBJ2-2; TRBD2 agrees at 9 bases. This CDR3 has 16 amino acids. Losses at the gene ends were 2 bases for V and 4 bases for J; bases not matched to a gene: 5. Germline V lookup: CDR1 LGHNA, CDR2 YNFKEQ.